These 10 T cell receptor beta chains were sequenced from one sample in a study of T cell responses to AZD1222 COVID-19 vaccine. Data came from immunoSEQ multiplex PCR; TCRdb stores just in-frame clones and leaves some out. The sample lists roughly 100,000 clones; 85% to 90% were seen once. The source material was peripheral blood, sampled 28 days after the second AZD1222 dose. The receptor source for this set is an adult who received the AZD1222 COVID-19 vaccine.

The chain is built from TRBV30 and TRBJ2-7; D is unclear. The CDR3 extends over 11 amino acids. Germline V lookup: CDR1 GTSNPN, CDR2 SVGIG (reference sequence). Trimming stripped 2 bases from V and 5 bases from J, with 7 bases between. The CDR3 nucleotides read TGTGCCTGGAGTTCCATCGACGAGCAGTACTTC. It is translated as CAWSSIDEQYF.

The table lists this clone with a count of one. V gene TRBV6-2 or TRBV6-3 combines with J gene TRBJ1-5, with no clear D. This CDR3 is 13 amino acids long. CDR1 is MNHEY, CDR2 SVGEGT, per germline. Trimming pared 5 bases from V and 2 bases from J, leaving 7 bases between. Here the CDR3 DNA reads TGTGCCAGCAGTCCCCGGGGCAATCAGCCCCAGCATTTT. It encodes CASSPRGNQPQHF.

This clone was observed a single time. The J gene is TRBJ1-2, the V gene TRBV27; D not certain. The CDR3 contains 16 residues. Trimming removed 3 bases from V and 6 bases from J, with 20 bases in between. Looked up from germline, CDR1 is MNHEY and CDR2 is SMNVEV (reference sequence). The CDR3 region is CASSFSADGDWDGYTF. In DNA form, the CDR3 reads TGTGCCAGCAGTTTCTCGGCCGATGGGGATTGGGATGGCTACACCTTC.

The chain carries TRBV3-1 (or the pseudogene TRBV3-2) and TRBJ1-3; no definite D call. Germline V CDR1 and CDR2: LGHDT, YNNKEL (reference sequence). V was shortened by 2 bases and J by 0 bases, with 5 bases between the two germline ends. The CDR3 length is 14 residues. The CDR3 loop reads CASSQLSSGNTIYF. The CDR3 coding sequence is TGTGCCAGCAGCCAACTGAGCTCTGGAAACACCATATATTTT.

As DNA, the CDR3 is TGTGCCAGTAGTATAGGCGGAGTAAGGGCAGATACGCAGTATTTT. Its protein is CASSIGGVRADTQYF. The chain links TRBV19 to TRBJ2-3; no clear D gene. CDR3 length: 15 residues. Germline V gives CDR1 LNHDA, CDR2 SQIVND (reference sequence). V gave up 1 base and J gave up 4 bases, with 12 bases separating them.

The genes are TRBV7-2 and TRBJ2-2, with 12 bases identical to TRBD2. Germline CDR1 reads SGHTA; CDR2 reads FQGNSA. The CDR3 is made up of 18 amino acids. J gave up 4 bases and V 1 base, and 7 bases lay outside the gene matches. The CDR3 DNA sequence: TGTGCCAGCAGCTTAGACCCACTAGCGGGAGGAGGCACCGGGGAGCTGTTTTTT. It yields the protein CASSLDPLAGGGTGELFF.

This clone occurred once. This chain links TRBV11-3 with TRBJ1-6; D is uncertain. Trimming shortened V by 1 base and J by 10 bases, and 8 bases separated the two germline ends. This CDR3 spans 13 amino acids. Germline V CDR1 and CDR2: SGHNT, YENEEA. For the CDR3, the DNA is TGTGCCAGCAGCTTAGGGGTGGTATCACCCCTCCACTTT. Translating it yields CASSLGVVSPLHF.

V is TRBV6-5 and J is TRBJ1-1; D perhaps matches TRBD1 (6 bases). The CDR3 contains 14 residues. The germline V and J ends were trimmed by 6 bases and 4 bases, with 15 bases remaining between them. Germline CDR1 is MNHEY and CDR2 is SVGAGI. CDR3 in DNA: TGTGCCAGCAGACCCCAGGGGAAGGCCACTGAAGCTTTCTTT. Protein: CASRPQGKATEAFF.

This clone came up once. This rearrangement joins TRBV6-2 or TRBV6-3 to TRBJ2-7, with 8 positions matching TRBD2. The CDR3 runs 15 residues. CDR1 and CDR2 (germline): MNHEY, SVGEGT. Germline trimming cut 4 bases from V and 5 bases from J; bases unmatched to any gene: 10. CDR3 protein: CASSFAGGRSHEQYF. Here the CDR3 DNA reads TGTGCCAGCAGTTTCGCGGGAGGTCGGTCCCACGAGCAGTACTTC.

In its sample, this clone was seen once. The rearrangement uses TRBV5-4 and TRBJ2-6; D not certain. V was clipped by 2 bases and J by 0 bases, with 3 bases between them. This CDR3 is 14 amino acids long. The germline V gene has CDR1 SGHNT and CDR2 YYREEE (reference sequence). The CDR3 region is CASSFFSGANVLTF. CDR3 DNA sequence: TGTGCCAGCAGCTTTTTCTCTGGGGCCAACGTCCTGACTTTC.